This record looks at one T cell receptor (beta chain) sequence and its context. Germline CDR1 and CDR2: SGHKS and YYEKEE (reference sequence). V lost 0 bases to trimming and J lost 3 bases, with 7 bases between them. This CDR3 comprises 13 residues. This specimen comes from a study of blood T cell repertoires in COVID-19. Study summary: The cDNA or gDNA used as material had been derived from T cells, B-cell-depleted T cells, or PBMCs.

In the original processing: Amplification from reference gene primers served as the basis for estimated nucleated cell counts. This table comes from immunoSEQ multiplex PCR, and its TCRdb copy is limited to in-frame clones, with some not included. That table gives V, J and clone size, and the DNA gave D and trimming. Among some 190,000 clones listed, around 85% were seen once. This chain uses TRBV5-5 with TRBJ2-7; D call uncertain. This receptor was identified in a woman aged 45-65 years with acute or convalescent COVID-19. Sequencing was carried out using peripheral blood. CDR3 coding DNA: TGTGCCAGCAGCTTGGCCTACGGCTACGAGCAGTACTTC. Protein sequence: CASSLAYGYEQYF.